Listed below are T cell receptor beta chains from one sample, sequenced in a study of T-cell memory formation after mild COVID-19. TCRdb reanalysed the 5' RACE reads using MiXCR and keeps one entry per CDR3 protein. The profile shows roughly 340,000 distinct CDR3 sequences, 20% of them singletons. Specimen: PBMCs or a T cell subset sorted from them (not recorded which). These receptors were collected from a man between 18 and 35 years old who had mild COVID-19 (a few samples of this study predate the infection). Cell type and time point are not known. Both conserved end residues are trimmed from each CDR3. Fields, in order: J gene, V gene, CDR3 protein.

TRBJ1-4,TRBV12-3/TRBV12-4,ASSLMGEKLF
TRBJ2-5,TRBV5-1,ASSQDTSGQETQY
TRBJ1-2,TRBV15,ATSRDSREGQSYGYT
TRBJ2-5,TRBV4-2,ASSRDKGGETQY
TRBJ2-5,TRBV4-3,ASSQDPHRGRQETQY
TRBJ2-6,TRBV7-9,ASTGQGAASGANVLT
TRBJ1-2,TRBV29-1,SVDLTGLTGVGYT
TRBJ2-5,TRBV30,AWSVTGGFQETQY
TRBJ2-3,TRBV3-1,ASGGGRRTDTQY
TRBJ2-4,TRBV20-1,SARVGTVNIQY
TRBJ2-1,TRBV6-6,ASTEGGEQF
TRBJ1-1,TRBV5-1,ASSFTPDRGRTEAF
TRBJ1-2,TRBV6-6,ASSYGSSNYGYT
TRBJ2-3,TRBV29-1,SVLYVRDRGTDTQY
TRBJ2-3,TRBV20-1,SAITSGALTDTQY
TRBJ2-3,TRBV12-3/TRBV12-4,ASSRGQGEVADTQY
TRBJ2-7,TRBV29-1,SVLDMDEQY
TRBJ2-1,TRBV3-1,ASSQEGTGANEQF
TRBJ1-4,TRBV7-6,ASSTVDSSNEKLF
TRBJ1-4,TRBV12-3/TRBV12-4,ASRSVDMSNEKLF
TRBJ2-3,TRBV20-1,SARDLNSSTDTQY
TRBJ2-6,TRBV4-1,ASSQRDGYSGANVLT
TRBJ2-2,TRBV7-2,ASSLGPLNTGELF
TRBJ2-3,TRBV6-2/TRBV6-3,ASSYYLPRLGGPDTQY
TRBJ2-2,TRBV6-2/TRBV6-3,ASSYGGGAAGELF
TRBJ2-1,TRBV12-3/TRBV12-4,ASSFRGGGNEQF
TRBJ1-2,TRBV7-9,AVSPPGGRGYGYT
TRBJ1-1,TRBV6-2/TRBV6-3,ASSYIAEAF
TRBJ1-1,TRBV5-1,ASSSHRDIGEAF
TRBJ2-5,TRBV5-4,ASSLPSGPQETQY
TRBJ2-2,TRBV5-6,ASRPRGHAGELF
TRBJ1-1,TRBV7-2,ASSRDNTEAF
TRBJ1-5,TRBV6-1,ASSGYRGQVQPQH
TRBJ2-3,TRBV11-2,ASSFSTRGRDTQY
TRBJ2-1,TRBV4-1,ASSQGTSGGRNEQF
TRBJ1-5,TRBV2,ASRLAGNQPQH
TRBJ1-4,TRBV7-9,ASSFYGSRVTNEKLF
TRBJ2-1,TRBV3-1,ASSQAKTGVREQF
TRBJ1-2,TRBV15,ATSRSGGSYGYT
TRBJ2-7,TRBV20-1,SASETTYEQY
TRBJ2-1,TRBV3-1,ASSQRRGGQDEQF
TRBJ2-7,TRBV6-5,ASSVSGTGVGEQY
TRBJ1-5,TRBV12-3/TRBV12-4,ASSFKYSNQPQH
TRBJ2-5,TRBV4-1,ASSQEKGWETQY
TRBJ1-6,TRBV7-2,ASSLHSGTDYNSPLH
TRBJ1-4,TRBV2,ASSPMGGGDEKLF
TRBJ1-2,TRBV4-2,ASSHDGNYGYT
TRBJ2-1,TRBV5-5,ASSLTGTGGQYNEQF
TRBJ2-3,TRBV7-9,ASSHITLGADTQY
TRBJ1-4,TRBV4-3,ASSQGGQRPNEKLF